This T cell receptor beta chain derives from a study of cytomegalovirus exposure and HLA in healthy donors. The CDR3 runs 15 residues. The V and J ends lost 2 bases and 0 bases respectively, with 8 bases between them. Germline V gene data show CDR1 as LGHNA and CDR2 as YNFKEQ. Amplification used 60 Vbeta primers and 13 Jbeta primers. Data came from immunoSEQ multiplex PCR; TCRdb stores just in-frame clones and leaves some out. Among about 120,000 clones listed, roughly 60% were seen once. Concerning this clone itself: Its antigen is still unknown.

Findings of the study overall: TCR beta sequences numbering 15,000 to 20,000 were associated with HLA alleles at 0.05 false discovery rate in a later analysis. Association of a missense DCLRE1C variant with TCR beta V- and J-gene trimming was reported in a later analysis. Among the sequence variants, a highly shared cluster was likely an artifact of sequencing.

This receptor was identified in a man aged 40-55 years in good health and CMV-seropositive. Source material: PBMCs. The chain has TRBV4-2 and TRBJ1-5; D ambiguous. The CDR3 DNA reads TGTGCCAGCAGCCAATTTTCCCGTAGCAATCAGCCCCAGCATTTT. It specifies CASSQFSRSNQPQHF.